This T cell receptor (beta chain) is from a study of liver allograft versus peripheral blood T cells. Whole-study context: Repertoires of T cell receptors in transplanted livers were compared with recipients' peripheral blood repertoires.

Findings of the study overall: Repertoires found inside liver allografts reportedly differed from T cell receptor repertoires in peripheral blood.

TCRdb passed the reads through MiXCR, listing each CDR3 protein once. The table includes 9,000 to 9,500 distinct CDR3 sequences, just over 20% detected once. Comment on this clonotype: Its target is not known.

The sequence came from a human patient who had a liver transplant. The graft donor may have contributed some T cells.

Written as DNA, the CDR3 is TGCAGTGCTAGGGACCTACAGGGGGCTTTCGGGGGGGAGCAGTACTTC. Its translation is CSARDLQGAFGGEQYF. The chain combines TRBV20-1 with TRBJ2-7; 9 positions agree with TRBD1. The CDR3 contains 16 residues. The germline V gene encodes CDR1 DFQATT and CDR2 SNEGSKA (reference sequence). V trimming: 3 bases; J trimming: 7 bases; junction bases outside the gene matches: 16.